This T cell receptor beta chain originates from a study of Ad26.COV2.S vaccination and SARS-CoV-2 variants. Study at large: In the study, Ad26.COV2.S was injected intramuscularly once, or twice 56 days apart. Whole-study results and caveats: Substantial response breadth was reportedly seen for spike-specific CD8+ and CD4+ T cells after vaccination. Spike-specific TCR breadth was greater in vaccine than placebo recipients.

Concerning this clone: Its cognate antigen is unknown.

This sample's treatment: roughly 20 received Ad26.COV2.S at low or high dose, single or two shots; about 5 received placebo; per-sample allocation not given. The samples date from day 63 after the first vaccine or placebo injection. An Ad26 vector that expressed Wuhan-strain SARS-CoV-2 spike constituted the vaccine. V was clipped by 7 bases and J by 2 bases, with 8 bases between them. The CDR3 has 13 amino acids. Germline-derived CDR1 and CDR2 are LNHDA and SQIVND (reference sequence). Only in-frame clones appear in the TCRdb table, and some are missing; sequencing was by immunoSEQ multiplex PCR. The sample carries approximately 460,000 clones, roughly nine tenths recorded once.

This chain joins TRBV19 and TRBJ2-2; D remains ambiguous. The specimen was peripheral blood, collected in a trial of Ad26.COV2.S vaccine versus placebo. This TCR derives from a person aged 18-60 years who received the Ad26.COV2.S COVID-19 vaccine or a placebo. Written as DNA, the CDR3 is TGTGCCAGTATGCTGGGCAACACCGGGGAGCTGTTTTTT. It is translated as CASMLGNTGELFF.